These 19 T cell receptor beta chains were sequenced from one sample in a study of blood T cell repertoires in COVID-19 (dated by TCRdb to 2018 to 2020). Library creation used the immunoSEQ multiplex PCR assay. Here the immuneACCESS table is served through TCRdb, limited to in-frame sequences with V and J called. Missing clones are a known gap in these copies; in checked studies unresolved V genes cover under half, and the rest lacks a known reason. Counted in this sample were 200,000 or so clones; around 84% of them appeared once. The ten most abundant clones make up about 15% of the sample. The source material was peripheral blood. Receptors originate from a man aged 25-45 years with active or convalescent COVID-19.

Only a few counts were recorded for this clone. The V and J genes are TRBV3-1 (or the pseudogene TRBV3-2) and TRBJ1-2, with D possibly TRBD1 on 6 matching bases. The germline CDR1 and CDR2 sequences are LGHDT and YNNKEL (reference sequence). The CDR3 has 13 residues. The V gene lost 6 bases and the J gene lost 4 bases, with 12 bases spanning the gap. CDR3 coding DNA: TGTGCCAGCAGGGTCGACAGGCCCTATGGCTACACCTTC. Protein: CASRVDRPYGYTF.

V usage is TRBV6-2 or TRBV6-3 and J usage is TRBJ2-5; the D is unclear. The CDR3 contains 13 residues. Trimming removed 2 bases from V and 0 bases from J, with 4 bases in between. The germline V gene encodes CDR1 MNHEY and CDR2 SVGEGT. This CDR3 reads CASSYRDQETQYF. As DNA, the CDR3 is TGTGCCAGCAGTTACCGGGACCAAGAGACCCAGTACTTC.

This clone was seen just once. This chain joins TRBV18 and TRBJ2-1; 9 nucleotides match TRBD2. The germline CDR1 and CDR2 sequences are KGHSH and LQKENI. V was clipped by 0 bases and J by 7 bases; unmatched bases: 4. The CDR3 runs to 15 residues. CDR3 bases: TGTGCCAGCTCACCACCTAGCGGGGGAAGGAATGAGCAGTTCTTC. Protein sequence: CASSPPSGGRNEQFF.

This clone was observed a single time. This chain joins TRBV21-1 and TRBJ1-2; the listed D gene, TRBD1, was not tested against the DNA. TRBV21-1 corresponds to a pseudogene. This CDR3 has 15 residues. The CDR3, as DNA: TGTGCCAGCAGCAAAGTGCAGGGTACCAACTATGGCTACACCTTC. It is translated as CASSKVQGTNYGYTF.

The DNA of the CDR3 is TGTGCCACTCAGAAAAGACAGCGACGGACGAACACTGAAGCTTTCTTT. As protein: CATQKRQRRTNTEAFF. The V and J genes are TRBV19 and TRBJ1-1; tentatively, D is TRBD1 (5 bases). This CDR3 is 16 amino acids long. Per germline, CDR1 LNHDA and CDR2 SQIVND (reference sequence). V was shortened by 10 bases and J by 1 base, with 22 bases between the two germline ends.

The genes are TRBV5-4 and TRBJ2-7, with 10 bases lining up with TRBD2. This CDR3 contains 17 residues. CDR1 SGHNT and CDR2 YYREEE come from the germline V gene (reference sequence). V shed 0 bases and J 5 bases; nucleotides not matched to a gene: 11. CDR3 residues: CASSLEPSLAGDDEQYF. The CDR3 DNA reads TGTGCCAGCAGCTTGGAACCCAGCCTAGCGGGAGACGACGAGCAGTACTTC. Using reference TRBV5-4 and TRBJ2-7 for the parts outside the CDR3, the full variable domain is ETGVTQSPTHLIKTRGQQVTLRCSSQSGHNTVSWYQQALGQGPQFIFQYYREEENGRGNFPPRFSGLQFPNYSSELNVNALELDDSALYLCASSLEPSLAGDDEQYFGPGTRLTVT.

Turning to this clone: Other DNA sequences in the same sample also yield this CDR3. The gene calls are TRBV7-9 and TRBJ1-2, with a weak D call TRBD1 (6 bases). The CDR3 length is 14 residues. Germline-derived CDR1 and CDR2 are SEHNR and FQNEAQ (reference sequence). Trimming stripped 1 base from V and 5 bases from J, with 11 bases between. CDR3 amino acids: CASSLETGDYGYTF. CDR3 sequence (DNA): TGTGCCAGCAGCTTAGAGACAGGCGATTATGGCTACACCTTC.

The chain uses TRBV7-2 and TRBJ2-2; a possible D gene is TRBD2 (6 bases). Trimming pared 2 bases from V and 7 bases from J, leaving 14 bases between. The germline V gene has CDR1 SGHTA and CDR2 FQGNSA. CDR3 length: 15 amino acids. The DNA for the CDR3 is TGTGCCAGCAGCTTAATTGTGGGGGGTAGCGGGGAGCTGTTTTTT. This gives the protein CASSLIVGGSGELFF. The whole variable domain, filled in from reference TRBV7-2 and TRBJ2-2, reads GAGVSQSPSNKVTEKGKDVELRCDPISGHTALYWYRQSLGQGLEFLIYFQGNSAPDKSGLPSDRFSAERTGGSVSTLTIQRTQQEDSAVYLCASSLIVGGSGELFFGEGSRLTVL.

This chain uses TRBV27 with TRBJ1-6; D not certain. Germline V gives CDR1 MNHEY, CDR2 SMNVEV (reference sequence). V gave up 2 bases and J gave up 2 bases, with 16 bases separating them. This CDR3 region has 18 residues. Here the CDR3 DNA reads TGTGCCAGCAGTTTAAATCCGGGAATGATGACCTATAATTCACCCCTCCACTTT. This sequence encodes CASSLNPGMMTYNSPLHF.

At least ten counts were recorded for this clone. This sequence joins TRBV4-3 and TRBJ2-1; TRBD2 matches 12 bases. This CDR3 spans 16 amino acids. Germline V gene lookup returns CDR1 LGHNA and CDR2 YSLEER. The V and J ends lost 0 bases and 4 bases, in that order; junction bases with no gene match: 1. This CDR3 reads CASSQDLAGGYNEQFF. CDR3 bases: TGCGCCAGCAGCCAAGATCTAGCGGGAGGGTACAATGAGCAGTTCTTC.

The V gene is TRBV10-3, the J gene TRBJ1-1; 9 nucleotides align to TRBD1. Germline CDR1 ENHRY, CDR2 SYGVKD. Trimming removed 5 bases from V and 4 bases from J; junction bases left unmatched: 8. CDR3 length: 15 amino acids. Here the CDR3 reads CAISTGGAIFTEAFF. The DNA for the CDR3 is TGTGCCATCAGTACAGGGGGCGCCATCTTCACTGAAGCTTTCTTT.

This clone was observed once. The chain carries TRBV2 and TRBJ1-2; possible D gene TRBD1, 6 bases. V was trimmed by 11 bases and J by 9 bases, leaving 13 bases between them. Germline V gene lookup returns CDR1 SNHLY and CDR2 FYNNEI. The CDR3 has 10 residues. CDR3 amino acids: CAVNRERYTF. CDR3 nucleotide sequence: TGTGCCGTTAACAGGGAACGCTACACCTTC.

The rearrangement joins TRBV11-3 to TRBJ2-3; 9 positions match TRBD2. Trimming at V came to 3 bases and at J to 0 bases, leaving 4 bases not matched to a gene. The germline V gene encodes CDR1 SGHNT and CDR2 YENEEA. The CDR3 contains 16 residues. The CDR3 region is CASSFPSGASTDTQYF. The CDR3, as DNA: TGTGCCAGCAGCTTCCCTAGCGGGGCCAGCACAGATACGCAGTATTTT.

This clone was seen just once. This chain uses TRBV9 with TRBJ1-3; weak D call: TRBD1 (5 bases). The CDR3 contains 15 residues. The V gene's germline CDR1 is SGDLS and CDR2 YYNGEE. Trimming cost V 0 bases and J 4 bases, with 11 bases left between them. CDR3 DNA sequence: TGTGCCAGCAGCGTAGCTGGGGCAGGAGGAAACACCATATATTTT. Encoded protein: CASSVAGAGGNTIYF.

This chain uses TRBV19 with TRBJ2-7; D not resolved. V gave up 4 bases and J gave up 5 bases, with 9 bases separating them. The CDR3 totals 12 residues. Germline values: CDR1 LNHDA, CDR2 SQIVND (reference sequence). Here the CDR3 reads CASSNRRDEQYF. The CDR3 DNA sequence: TGTGCCAGTAGTAATAGACGGGACGAGCAGTACTTC.

The chain combines TRBV4-3 with TRBJ1-3, with D perhaps matching TRBD1 (6 bases). There are 17 residues in the CDR3. Germline V gene sequence: CDR1 LGHNA, CDR2 YSLEER. The V end was cut by 4 bases, the J end by 3 bases, with 19 bases between. The CDR3 DNA reads as TGCGCCAGCAGCCTCCGATACAGGGCAGGTGATGGAAACACCATATATTTT. It yields the protein CASSLRYRAGDGNTIYF.

The rearrangement joins TRBV7-2 to TRBJ2-7; the match to TRBD2 covers 7 bases. Germline V gives CDR1 SGHTA, CDR2 FQGNSA. The V and J ends lost 5 bases and 3 bases, in that order; junction bases with no gene match: 13. The CDR3 spans 16 residues. DNA of the CDR3: TGTGCCAGCAGCCTTCTCAGTCAGACTAGCAGCTACGAGCAGTACTTC. It codes for CASSLLSQTSSYEQYF.

The table lists this clone with a few counts. The V call is TRBV6-2 or TRBV6-3, the J call TRBJ1-1; D call uncertain. Trimming took off 3 bases at V and 9 bases at J, with 14 bases between the two ends. The CDR3 contains 13 residues. Germline V lookup: CDR1 MNHEY, CDR2 SVGEGT. The chain's CDR3 is CASSYSVTSQAFF. The CDR3 region has the DNA TGTGCCAGCAGTTATTCGGTTACTTCGCAAGCTTTCTTT.

V gene TRBV27 combines with J gene TRBJ2-3; TRBD1 aligns across 7 bases. The CDR3 runs 14 residues. J lost 2 bases, V lost 3 bases, and 2 bases had no gene match. Germline CDR1 is MNHEY and CDR2 is SMNVEV (reference sequence). CDR3 DNA: TGTGCCAGCAGTTTTGGGACAGCCACAGATACGCAGTATTTT. Translation gives CASSFGTATDTQYF.